This T cell receptor (beta chain) was sequenced for a study of T cells after yellow fever vaccination. In TCRdb, the 5' RACE reads were re-called with MiXCR into one record per CDR3 protein. The table records a few hundred thousand distinct CDR3 sequences, 15% to 20% of them present only once. V gave up 5 bases and J gave up 2 bases, with 13 bases separating them. This CDR3 is 14 amino acids long. This sequence originates from a man aged 25-40 years who received the YFV17D yellow fever vaccine. The chain uses TRBV12-3 or TRBV12-4 and TRBJ2-7, with unresolved D. This material consisted of PBMCs, taken 15 days after the yellow fever booster vaccination. CDR3 loop: CASSPDAGTYEQYF. In DNA form, the CDR3 reads TGTGCCAGCAGTCCGGACGCAGGCACCTACGAGCAGTACTTC.